This TCR beta chain was identified during a study of blood T cell repertoires in COVID-19. Overall study context: T cells, B-cell-depleted T cells, or PBMCs supplied cDNA or gDNA.

CDR3 length equals 16 residues. The trim removed 3 bases at V and 3 bases at J, leaving 6 bases unmatched. Germline-derived CDR1 and CDR2 are LGHNA and YNFKEQ. Study processing details: The assay estimated nucleated cells by amplifying reference gene primers. Assay: immunoSEQ multiplex PCR; the TCRdb copy retains only in-frame clones and omits some. Clone size and the V and J calls come from that table; the DNA yielded D and trimming. The sample lists about 230,000 clones; 81% were seen once. The source of this sequence is a woman aged 80 or over with acute or convalescent COVID-19. Sequenced input: peripheral blood. V and J are TRBV4-2 and TRBJ2-2; TRBD1 agrees at 8 bases. The DNA of the CDR3 is TGTGCCAGCAGCCATTCGACAGGGGTCGACACCGGGGAGCTGTTTTTT. The encoded protein is CASSHSTGVDTGELFF.